Below are 8 T cell receptor beta chains sequenced from a single sample in a study of cytomegalovirus exposure and HLA in healthy donors. The PCR ran on 60 Vbeta and 13 Jbeta primers. The table came from immunoSEQ multiplex PCR; TCRdb's copy has only in-frame clones and leaves some out. This sample has 100,000 to 150,000 clones, with 72% found just once. Input material: PBMCs. The origin of the receptors is a young man in good health and CMV-seronegative.

The V and J genes are TRBV19 and TRBJ2-7; tentative D call: TRBD1 (5 bases). Trimming left V 5 bases short and J 4 bases short, with 15 bases between. Germline assignment: CDR1 LNHDA and CDR2 SQIVND (reference sequence). The CDR3 is 14 amino acids. CDR3 bases: TGTGCCAGTAGTCCACAGGTCGGAGAGTACGAGCAGTACTTC. Its translation: CASSPQVGEYEQYF. The variable domain in full, with the rest retrieved from reference TRBV19 and TRBJ2-7, is DGGITQSPKYLFRKEGQNVTLSCEQNLNHDAMYWYRQDPGQGLRLIYYSQIVNDFQKGDIAEGYSVSREKKESFPLTVTSAQKNPTAFYLCASSPQVGEYEQYFGPGTRLTVT.

V and J are TRBV11-2 and TRBJ1-2, with D unclear. Trimming left V 3 bases short and J 8 bases short, with 19 bases between. This CDR3 is built from 15 residues. Per the germline V gene, CDR1 is SGHAT and CDR2 is FQNNGV. The CDR3 sequence: CASSLVRGETTGYTF. In nucleotides, the CDR3 is TGTGCCAGCAGCTTGGTAAGAGGAGAGACCACCGGCTACACCTTC.

The gene calls are TRBV7-2 and TRBJ1-6; possible D gene TRBD1, 6 bases. Germline V gives CDR1 SGHTA, CDR2 FQGNSA. The CDR3 extends over 17 amino acids. V lost 0 bases, J lost 7 bases, and 16 bases lay in between. CDR3 amino acids: CASSLAILGQFNSPLHF. As DNA, the CDR3 is TGTGCCAGCAGCTTAGCGATTTTAGGACAGTTCAATTCACCCCTCCACTTT.

This clone turned up a few times. This chain uses TRBV18 with TRBJ1-3; 8 bases map to TRBD1. The germline V gene has CDR1 KGHSH and CDR2 LQKENI. After removal of 3 bases from V and 5 bases from J, the junction contained 6 bases not matched to a gene. There are 15 residues in the CDR3. The CDR3 DNA reads TGTGCCAGCTCACCCCCGGGACAGGCCCGAAACACCATATATTTT. As protein: CASSPPGQARNTIYF.

CDR3 loop: CASSLEGQGGSPLHF. The CDR3 DNA follows: TGCGCCAGCAGCTTGGAGGGACAGGGGGGATCACCCCTCCACTTT. The chain links TRBV5-1 to TRBJ1-6; 11 bases are shared with TRBD1. CDR3 length: 15 residues. The ends lost 0 bases at V and 10 bases at J; junction bases unmatched: 3. Germline lookup yields CDR1 SGHRS and CDR2 YFSETQ.

Comments on this clone: The junction departs from germline at one end; a sequencing error may be responsible. V usage is TRBV7-7 and J usage is TRBJ2-5; D is possibly TRBD2 (5 bases). CDR1 and CDR2 (germline): SSHAT, FNYEAQ (reference sequence). The CDR3 length is 13 residues. In DNA form, the CDR3 reads TGTGCTAGCAGCTCGGACTCATTTGGAGCCCAGTACTTC. Amino acid sequence: CASSSDSFGAQYF.

The chain recombines TRBV5-5 with TRBJ1-3, with D maybe TRBD1 (6 bases). V was shortened by 7 bases and J by 1 base, with 12 bases between the two germline ends. The germline CDR1 and CDR2 sequences are SGHKS and YYEKEE (reference sequence). The CDR3 loop spans 14 amino acids. CDR3 sequence: CASSGGASGNTIYF. The DNA for the CDR3 is TGTGCCAGCTCGGGGGGGGCATCTGGAAACACCATATATTTT.

J is TRBJ1-2 and V is TRBV5-1; the D gene is possibly TRBD1 (6 bases). Trimming cost V 0 bases and J 6 bases, with 12 bases left between them. Germline CDR1 reads SGHRS; CDR2 reads YFSETQ. The CDR3 covers 14 residues. The CDR3 DNA follows: TGCGCCAGCAGCTTGGGCAGGGGATTAGATGGCTACACCTTC. This gives the protein CASSLGRGLDGYTF.